This T cell receptor (beta chain) was sequenced during a study of Graves' ophthalmopathy and Graves' hyperthyroidism (dated 2018 in TCRdb). The study in broad terms: Peripheral blood samples were taken at the time of initial diagnosis, before any treatment was given. TCR beta repertoire signatures were used to distinguish Graves' ophthalmopathy from Graves' hyperthyroidism and to predict progression to ophthalmopathy. In more than five hyperthyroidism patients, the T-cell repertoires found in thyroid tissue were compared with those found in blood. To explore V-J signatures distinguishing ophthalmopathy from hyperthyroidism, a discovery set of under 110 patients (roughly 45 ophthalmopathy, 57 stable hyperthyroidism) was enrolled. In total, 135 blood samples were TCR-sequenced: approximately 40 ophthalmopathy, 80 or so hyperthyroidism and roughly 17 hyperthyroidism-to-ophthalmopathy patients. For independent validation, a separate cohort was made up of 18 to 20 hyperthyroidism patients plus 17 patients who later progressed from hyperthyroidism to ophthalmopathy. Following sample collection, hyperthyroidism patients were given methimazole at a starting dose of 30 mg daily, and ophthalmopathy patients were given high-dose intravenous methylprednisolone.

TCR beta CDR3 regions were amplified from RNA transcripts for repertoire sequencing. The first round of RT-PCR was done with HTBI primers and the Qiagen OneStep RT-PCR kit, and was followed by a second round of multiplex PCR, then size selection and purification. Sequencing of the libraries was carried out on an Illumina HiSeq2000 in paired-end mode with 100 bp reads. The paper's data handling went like this. SOAPnuke was used to process the reads, removing any read that contained adapters or uncalled bases, had a mean Phred below 15, or lacked an exact match to the constant primer or identifier. COPE v1.2.5 was used to merge high-quality paired reads. Unique nucleotide sequences were defined as clonotypes and aligned to IMGT TRB V, D and J references using MiTCR v1.1. Only V-J combinations with frequency above 0.0001 were analysed, covering approximately 99% of repertoires. For each V-J combination, a TCR clonal expansion and chaos score was defined as the ratio of F50 clonal expansion to chaos observed in the TCRdist matrix. Welch's t-statistics and random forest were used to narrow the features down to around twelve V-J combinations, which were then fed into a naive Bayes classifier. The similarity between thyroid and blood repertoires was quantified using the Morisita-Horn index. TCRdb ran its own pipeline on the public reads, namely fastp trimming at Q25 and MiXCR clone calling, and kept in-frame beta chains. Each entry merges the rows of one CDR3 protein and shows their most common DNA and genes. TCRdb, rather than the study authors, made the V and J calls. The sample includes 740,000 or so distinct CDR3 sequences, with roughly two fifths observed a single time. The ten largest clones add up to roughly 45% of the sample.

Ophthalmopathy patients had moderately to severely active disease, Clinical Activity Score of at least 3, NOSPECS grade of at least 4, and disease duration under 3 months. Patients with other autoimmune diseases, uncontrolled infections, pregnancy or lactation were excluded. Clinical symptoms, serum thyroxine, TRAb, thyroid ultrasound and orbital computed tomography were used for diagnosis. Using Ficoll-Paque density gradient centrifugation, PBMCs were isolated from over 8.5 ml of fresh peripheral blood. Total RNA was extracted using Trizol reagent, and RNA quality was checked on an Agilent 2100 Bioanalyzer. This clonotype came up many times. Its antigen remains undetermined. No qualities accompany the bases; no much larger clone lies one base away. The CDR3 has 14 amino acids, counting the end cysteine and phenylalanine. CDR3 DNA only is kept here, 42 bases in frame from base 1. The germline V gene provides CDR1 SNHLY and CDR2 FYNNEI. V lost 0 bases and J lost 4 bases; the stretch between them is 7 bases long.

What the authors observed across the whole study: Ophthalmopathy was separated from stable hyperthyroidism by the 13-signature model with more than 85% sensitivity and around 81% specificity in cross-validation and with 80%/75% in the test set. Among expanded thyroid clonotypes with frequency above 0.001, most also showed up in blood, which suggests that blood repertoires may reflect the thyroid immune response. No statistical method was used to set the sample size in advance, and the investigators knew which group each participant was assigned to. In validation, the model predicted ophthalmopathy progression with about 71% sensitivity and around 72% specificity; some 13 predicted patients were CT-confirmed with GO in a median of around 6 months.

Sequencing input: peripheral blood. Recombination linked TRBV2 to TRBJ1-3, and perhaps TRBD1 as D gene, on 5 matching bases. The receptor was isolated from an adult man with Graves' ophthalmopathy. CDR3 sequence: CASSEAGLGNTIYF. The bases are TGTGCCAGCAGTGAAGCGGGGCTCGGAAACACCATATATTTT.